The 25 T cell receptor beta chains below were found in one sample sequenced in a study of blood T cell repertoires in COVID-19 (TCRdb year 2020). To prepare the library, the immunoSEQ multiplex PCR assay was applied. Imported from immuneACCESS, the table was reduced by TCRdb to in-frame sequences with V and J called. These copies leave out some clones; in studies compared against another copy, an unresolved V gene accounts for under half, and the cause of the remainder is not known. In this sample the table shows some 71,000 clones, 81% of which occur a single time. The ten largest clonotypes hold about 0.87% of the sample. The sample taken for sequencing was peripheral blood. These receptors were obtained from a woman aged 70-85 years with acute or convalescent COVID-19.

The CDR3 sequence: CAWFKEWGPHLNYGYTF. In DNA form, the CDR3 reads TGTGCCTGGTTTAAAGAGTGGGGCCCGCACCTTAACTATGGCTACACCTTC. The V and J genes are TRBV30 and TRBJ1-2, with D tentatively TRBD1 (5 bases). The V end lost 5 bases, the J end lost 1 base, and 23 bases lay between the germline ends. From germline, CDR1 is GTSNPN and CDR2 SVGIG (reference sequence). The CDR3 has 17 residues. The whole variable domain, filled in from reference TRBV30 and TRBJ1-2, reads SQTIHQWPATLVQPVGSPLSLECTVEGTSNPNLYWYRQAAGRGLQLLFYSVGIGQISSEVPQNLSASRPQDRQFILSSKKLLLSDSGFYLCAWFKEWGPHLNYGYTFGSGTRLTVV.

This clone was found once. The V call is TRBV6-4, the J call TRBJ2-2, with 8 bases matching TRBD1. The CDR3 runs to 16 residues. CDR1 and CDR2 from the germline V gene are MRHNA and SNTAGT. Trimming at V came to 6 bases and at J to 0 bases, leaving 6 bases not matched to a gene. CDR3 nucleotide sequence: TGTGCCAGCAGCCTATCAGGGGGCGCGAACACCGGGGAGCTGTTTTTT. Amino acid sequence: CASSLSGGANTGELFF.

The V and J genes are TRBV29-1 and TRBJ1-6, with 7 nucleotides matching TRBD1. The V segment lost 4 bases and the J segment 6 bases; nucleotides outside the gene matches: 3. This CDR3 contains 13 residues. Germline V gene lookup returns CDR1 SQVTM and CDR2 ANQGSEA. CDR3 loop: CSVAGTANSPLHF. The CDR3 nucleotides read TGCAGCGTTGCCGGGACAGCTAATTCACCCCTCCACTTT.

Remarks on this clone: One end of the junction is discordant with germline, which a read error may explain. The rearrangement links TRBV2 to TRBJ1-5; D uncertain. Germline V CDR1 and CDR2: SNHLY, FYNNEI. The CDR3 contains 11 residues. For the CDR3, the DNA is TGTGCCAGCAGTTACAATGAGCCCCAGCATTTT. Residues: CASSYNEPQHF.

The V gene is TRBV12-3 or TRBV12-4, the J gene TRBJ2-3, with D hard to call. The CDR3 spans 12 residues. V was shortened by 5 bases and J by 0 bases, with 3 bases between the two germline ends. The CDR3 protein is CASSPSTDTQYF. The CDR3 DNA reads as TGTGCCAGCAGTCCTAGCACAGATACGCAGTATTTT.

This chain uses TRBV30 with TRBJ1-2; 8 positions agree with TRBD1. Looked up from germline, CDR1 is GTSNPN and CDR2 is SVGIG (reference sequence). V lost 0 bases, J lost 2 bases, and 14 bases stayed unmatched. The CDR3 has 18 residues. CDR3 sequence reads: CAWSVLFPTGERNYGYTF. Here the CDR3 DNA reads TGTGCCTGGAGTGTACTTTTTCCGACAGGGGAGAGAAACTATGGCTACACCTTC.

This chain links TRBV7-2 with TRBJ2-7; 10 bases fit TRBD1. The CDR3 sequence is 15 residues long. The V gene end was trimmed by 4 bases and the J gene end by 1 base; junction bases not matched to a gene: 4. CDR1 is SGHTA, CDR2 FQGNSA, per germline. The CDR3 DNA follows: TGTGCCAGCAGCTATCGGGACAGGGGATCCTACGAGCAGTACTTC. Protein sequence: CASSYRDRGSYEQYF.

This chain links TRBV7-2 with TRBJ2-5; 15 bases fit TRBD2. With 2 bases clipped from V and 5 bases from J, the junction kept 6 bases outside the gene matches. This CDR3 has 17 residues. CDR1 is SGHTA, CDR2 FQGNSA, per germline. Here the CDR3 reads CASSLRTSGGADETQYF. The CDR3 coding sequence is TGTGCCAGCAGCTTAAGGACTAGCGGGGGGGCGGATGAGACCCAGTACTTC.

CDR3 in amino acids: CASSFGGSTDTQYF. CDR3 DNA sequence: TGTGCCAGCAGTTTCGGAGGCAGCACAGATACGCAGTATTTT. The rearrangement links TRBV27 to TRBJ2-3; maybe TRBD2 (5 bases). This CDR3 is built from 14 residues. Trimming removed 3 bases at V and 0 bases at J, with 7 bases between. Germline CDR1 and CDR2: MNHEY and SMNVEV (reference sequence).

This chain connects TRBV5-1 to TRBJ2-3, with 7 bases identical to TRBD1. This CDR3 is 14 amino acids long. Germline CDR1 SGHRS, CDR2 YFSETQ. The ends lost 6 bases at V and 0 bases at J; junction bases unmatched: 4. CDR3 nucleotides: TGCGCCAGCAAGGTGGGACAGAGCACAGATACGCAGTATTTT. As protein: CASKVGQSTDTQYF. Together with reference TRBV5-1 and TRBJ2-3, the CDR3 gives the full variable domain: KAGVTQTPRYLIKTRGQQVTLSCSPISGHRSVSWYQQTPGQGLQFLFEYFSETQRNKGNFPGRFSGRQFSNSRSEMNVSTLELGDSALYLCASKVGQSTDTQYFGPGTRLTVL.

This clone was detected only a few times. The chain couples TRBV2 to TRBJ2-7; 10 positions match TRBD2. CDR3 length: 16 residues. In germline, CDR1 is SNHLY, CDR2 FYNNEI. J lost 5 bases, V lost 6 bases, and 13 bases had no gene match. Here the CDR3 DNA reads TGTGCCAGCAGGACAGCTAGCGGGAGAGGGGAAGACGAGCAGTACTTC. Amino acids: CASRTASGRGEDEQYF.

V usage is TRBV6-5 and J usage is TRBJ1-6, with a weak D call TRBD1 (6 bases). With 4 bases removed from V and 6 bases from J, the gap between germline ends came to 13 bases. The CDR3 is 15 residues long. Germline V CDR1 and CDR2: MNHEY, SVGAGI. CDR3 DNA: TGTGCCAGCAGTTTACGGACAGCTTCTAATTCACCCCTCCACTTT. This codes for CASSLRTASNSPLHF.

The chain combines TRBV18 with TRBJ2-5; D gene uncertain. CDR1 is KGHSH, CDR2 LQKENI, per germline. The CDR3 covers 15 residues. The V and J ends lost 3 bases and 3 bases respectively, with 14 bases between them. The DNA of the CDR3 is TGTGCCAGCTCACCCCCTTTTGATGCGAAAGAGACCCAGTACTTC. Amino acid sequence: CASSPPFDAKETQYF. The entire variable domain, with the rest obtained from reference TRBV18 and TRBJ2-5, is as follows: NAGVMQNPRHLVRRRGQEARLRCSPMKGHSHVYWYRQLPEEGLKFMVYLQKENIIDESGMPKERFSAEFPKEGPSILRIQQVVRGDSAAYFCASSPPFDAKETQYFGPGTRLLVL.

The chain combines TRBV12-3 or TRBV12-4 with TRBJ2-7; D might be TRBD1 (6 bases). Trimming left V 8 bases short and J 4 bases short, with 9 bases between. The CDR3 runs to 11 residues. The DNA of the CDR3 is TGTGCCAGCGGACAGCCATACGAGCAGTACTTC. Protein product: CASGQPYEQYF.

The chain links TRBV5-6 to TRBJ1-2; no firm D call. The CDR3 totals 15 residues. Trimming left V 4 bases short and J 7 bases short, with 20 bases between. Germline V CDR1 and CDR2: SGHDT, YYEEEE. The CDR3, as DNA: TGTGCCAGCAGCGCCTTTGGGCCTTTAGAAGGTGGCTACACCTTC. Translation gives CASSAFGPLEGGYTF.

The chain is built from TRBV19 and TRBJ1-5; the match to TRBD1 covers 7 bases. Germline lookup yields CDR1 LNHDA and CDR2 SQIVND (reference sequence). J lost 5 bases, V lost 2 bases, and 6 bases had no gene match. This CDR3 has 15 amino acids. The CDR3 region has the DNA TGTGCCAGTAGTATAACCCCAGGGGGTGATCAGCCCCAGCATTTT. Protein sequence: CASSITPGGDQPQHF.

V gene TRBV30 combines with J gene TRBJ1-1; D perhaps matches TRBD1 (5 bases). The CDR3 extends over 14 amino acids. Germline values: CDR1 GTSNPN, CDR2 SVGIG (reference sequence). Trimming shortened V by 5 bases and J by 1 base, and 14 bases separated the two germline ends. CDR3 in amino acids: CAWERQFPNTEAFF. CDR3 nucleotide sequence: TGTGCCTGGGAAAGACAGTTTCCGAACACTGAAGCTTTCTTT.

V and J are TRBV5-1 and TRBJ2-7; 9 bases align to TRBD2. The V segment lost 2 bases and the J segment 7 bases; nucleotides outside the gene matches: 16. The CDR3 has 17 residues. CDR1 and CDR2 from the germline V gene are SGHRS and YFSETQ. DNA of the CDR3: TGCGCCAGCAGCTTCCGGCGGGATGCGGGAGGGCCTAAAGAGCAGTACTTC. It translates to CASSFRRDAGGPKEQYF.

The chain is built from TRBV6-6 and TRBJ1-5; D uncertain. Per germline, CDR1 MNHNY and CDR2 SVGAGI (reference sequence). V was shortened by 10 bases and J by 6 bases, with 13 bases between the two germline ends. CDR3 length: 12 residues. CDR3 amino acids: CATHQVGQPQHF. CDR3 nucleotide sequence: TGTGCCACTCACCAGGTGGGTCAGCCCCAGCATTTT.

The J gene is TRBJ2-1, the V gene TRBV6-4; the match to TRBD2 covers 7 bases. CDR3 length equals 14 residues. Germline CDR1 reads MRHNA; CDR2 reads SNTAGT. The trim removed 3 bases at V and 5 bases at J, leaving 4 bases unmatched. CDR3 in amino acids: CASSERELDNEQFF. The CDR3, as DNA: TGTGCCAGCAGTGAGCGGGAGTTGGACAATGAGCAGTTCTTC.

The chain joins TRBV3-1 (or the pseudogene TRBV3-2) to TRBJ1-2, with 8 nucleotides matching TRBD1. Germline trimming cut 1 base from V and 8 bases from J; bases unmatched to any gene: 6. Germline V CDR1 and CDR2: LGHDT, YNNKEL (reference sequence). The CDR3 contains 14 residues. The CDR3 DNA is TGTGCCAGCAGCCAAGGCGGACAGGGAAGAGGCTACACCTTC. It yields the protein CASSQGGQGRGYTF.

The gene calls are TRBV11-1 and TRBJ2-1; TRBD2 might be the D (6 bases). Trimming stripped 1 base from V and 8 bases from J, with 12 bases between. The CDR3 has 14 amino acids. The germline CDR1 and CDR2 sequences are SGHAT and FQDESV (reference sequence). The CDR3, as DNA: TGTGCCAGCAGCTTAGAATGGGGGGTCGATGAGCAGTTCTTC. This codes for CASSLEWGVDEQFF.

This rearrangement joins TRBV12-3 or TRBV12-4 to TRBJ2-1; 7 nucleotides line up with TRBD1. V shed 5 bases and J 10 bases; nucleotides not matched to a gene: 8. This CDR3 region has 13 residues. The CDR3 is CASSPQGVVEQFF. The CDR3 coding sequence is TGTGCCAGCAGTCCCCAGGGGGTCGTGGAGCAGTTCTTC.

The rearrangement uses TRBV10-3 and TRBJ2-3; the D is unclear. There are 17 residues in the CDR3. Germline V gene lookup returns CDR1 ENHRY and CDR2 SYGVKD. Trimming cost V 0 bases and J 1 base, with 14 bases left between them. The CDR3 nucleotides read TGTGCCATCAGTGAGTCCTTCTATTTCACAGGCACAGATACGCAGTATTTT. Translation gives CAISESFYFTGTDTQYF.

The genes are TRBV6-2 or TRBV6-3 and TRBJ2-2; maybe TRBD2 (5 bases). The V and J ends lost 5 bases and 4 bases respectively, with 14 bases between them. CDR1 MNHEY and CDR2 SVGEGT come from the germline V gene. This CDR3 has 15 amino acids. The CDR3 loop reads CASSLRVGGTGELFF. In DNA, the CDR3 is TGTGCCAGCAGTCTAAGGGTTGGAGGCACCGGGGAGCTGTTTTTT.